Below, one T cell receptor (beta chain) is given with its context. No antigen is known for it. Data came from immunoSEQ multiplex PCR; TCRdb stores just in-frame clones and leaves some out. Here the sample spans tens of thousands of clones, roughly 73% being singletons. Germline loops: CDR1 SGHRS, CDR2 YFSETQ. CDR3 length equals 12 residues. V was pared by 3 bases and J by 3 bases, with 5 bases between. These data are taken from a study of CD4 T cells in relation to SARS-CoV-2 and coronaviruses. Background on the study: After nine to eleven days of antigen culture, PBMC TCR beta CDR3s were sequenced.

CD4+ T cells from unexposed donors were obtained before the COVID-19 pandemic (2011-2018). The cells were cultured for about ten days before CD4+ T cells were isolated. Sequencing was done on a sample of CD4+ T cells from PBMCs, cultured in vitro. J is TRBJ2-3 and V is TRBV5-1; unclear D gene. The TCR was taken from a human donor in good health. CDR3: CASSSETDTQYF. CDR3 in DNA: TGCGCCAGCAGCTCCGAGACAGATACGCAGTATTTT.